The sequence of this T cell receptor beta chain was determined in a study of T cell responses to AZD1222 COVID-19 vaccine. Study conclusions and caveats: Increased Spike-specific TCR breadth and depth were observed after two AZD1222 doses. Unmutated variant regions reportedly attract nearly half of all spike-specific TCRs. There were repertoire samples only from the period after the peak T cell response. Mostly white British, mostly female donors; authors suggested clonal diversity may be underestimated.

Clones were read by immunoSEQ multiplex PCR, and TCRdb kept only the in-frame ones, dropping some. The data show 40,000 to 50,000 clones, with around 80% seen just once and about 18% held by the top ten. This clone was seen once. Its cognate antigen is unknown. Germline V gene data show CDR1 as MRHNA and CDR2 as SNTAGT. Losses at the gene ends were 6 bases for V and 4 bases for J; bases not matched to a gene: 2. The CDR3 runs 13 residues. The V and J genes are TRBV6-4 and TRBJ2-1; 8 positions agree with TRBD1. The material was peripheral blood, obtained 28 days after the second AZD1222 dose. The sequence was collected from an adult who received the AZD1222 COVID-19 vaccine. Here the CDR3 DNA reads TGTGCCAGCAGCAGGGGGCCATACAATGAGCAGTTCTTC. Amino acid sequence: CASSRGPYNEQFF.